This T cell receptor (beta chain) was observed in a study of blood T cells in healthy people across ages. The study's findings and limits: Versus aged donors, long-lived donors had higher diversity and more naive CD4+ cells.

A sample-barcoded 5' primer and a J-beta primer mix were used in a second PCR of roughly 7 to 12 cycles. Each cDNA was tagged by a template-switch adaptor containing 12 random nucleotides. TCRdb independently ran MiXCR on the 5' RACE reads; one entry per CDR3 protein. This repertoire shows 650,000 or so distinct CDR3 sequences, approximately 52% found once; its top ten account for roughly 14%. As to this clonotype: The antigen is not known.

The CDR3 has 15 amino acids. Germline V gives CDR1 SGHRS, CDR2 YFSETQ. The chain has TRBV5-1 and TRBJ2-1; 8 nucleotides line up with TRBD1. The sample taken for sequencing was blood. The clonotype originates from a woman of 80 years or more in good health. The CDR3 reads CATRSQGAGYNEQFF. In nucleotides, the CDR3 is TGCGCAACCCGGAGCCAGGGGGCAGGTTACAATGAGCAGTTCTTC. Full variable domain (remainder filled in from reference TRBV5-1 and TRBJ2-1): KAGVTQTPRYLIKTRGQQVTLSCSPISGHRSVSWYQQTPGQGLQFLFEYFSETQRNKGNFPGRFSGRQFSNSRSEMNVSTLELGDSALYLCATRSQGAGYNEQFFGPGTRLTVL.